The TCR beta chain under discussion was sequenced for a study of STAT5B mutations in CD4+ large granular lymphocyte leukemia. Regarding the study as a whole: Without HLA matching, higher CD4+ than CD8+ T-LGLL clonality could reflect small sample size.

This was a survey-level run. Per the authors' pipeline: Lowest detectable productive clonotype frequency was 2.59 x 10-5. The table came from immunoSEQ multiplex PCR; TCRdb's copy has only in-frame clones and leaves some out. V, J and clone size are those of that table, while D and trimming were read from the DNA. The sample shows about 25,000 clones, 74% of them seen only once. About this clone itself: The antigen is unknown.

Healthy controls were blood donor buffy coats. This TCR came from a human donor in good health. Sequenced input: CD4+ T cells from blood buffy coats.

DNA for the CDR3: TGTGCCAGCAGCACGGGGACTAGCGGGAGCGACGAGCAGTACTTC. Protein: CASSTGTSGSDEQYF. The genes are TRBV7-9 and TRBJ2-7; 14 nucleotides align to TRBD2. From germline, CDR1 is SEHNR and CDR2 FQNEAQ (reference sequence). This CDR3 is built from 15 residues. Losses at the gene ends were 5 bases for V and 5 bases for J; bases not matched to a gene: 5.